This T cell receptor beta chain was found in a study of Graves' ophthalmopathy and Graves' hyperthyroidism (dated by TCRdb to the late 2010s). For context, the study as a whole: Peripheral blood was collected at initial diagnosis, before any treatment. Once sampling was done, hyperthyroidism patients were given methimazole at a starting dose of 30 mg daily, while ophthalmopathy patients were given high-dose intravenous methylprednisolone. A discovery set of 95 to 100 patients (about 45 ophthalmopathy, 57 stable hyperthyroidism) was enrolled to explore V-J signatures distinguishing ophthalmopathy from hyperthyroidism. The study used signatures of the TCR beta repertoire to tell Graves' ophthalmopathy apart from Graves' hyperthyroidism and to predict which patients would progress to ophthalmopathy. In about 6 hyperthyroidism patients, T-cell repertoires of thyroid tissue and blood were compared. For training and testing, the 110 or so patients in the discovery cohort were randomly divided in a 7:3 ratio. In total, 135 blood samples were TCR-sequenced: approximately 40 ophthalmopathy, some 80 hyperthyroidism and roughly 17 hyperthyroidism-to-ophthalmopathy patients. An independent validation cohort was composed of roughly 19 hyperthyroidism patients and approximately 15 patients who later progressed from hyperthyroidism to ophthalmopathy.

Counted from cysteine to phenylalanine, this CDR3 has 13 amino acids. CDR3 DNA is the only sequence kept; it has 39 bases, read in frame from the first base. V gives up 3 bases and J gives up 5 bases, and the segment between their germline ends measures 11 bases. The germline V gene encodes CDR1 MDHEN and CDR2 SYDVKM. TCR beta CDR3 regions were amplified from RNA transcripts for repertoire sequencing. A first-round RT-PCR used HTBI primers with the Qiagen OneStep RT-PCR kit, followed by a second-round multiplex PCR, size selection and purification. The libraries underwent paired-end sequencing with 100 bp reads on an Illumina HiSeq2000. Per the authors' processing: SOAPnuke was used to process the reads, throwing out any read that had adapters, had uncalled bases, had a mean Phred below 15, or lacked an exact constant-primer or identifier match. High-quality paired reads were merged with COPE v1.2.5. Each unique nucleotide sequence was defined as a clonotype, and clonotypes were aligned to IMGT TRB V, D and J references with MiTCR v1.1. Only V-J combinations with frequency above 0.0001 were analysed, covering more than 99% of repertoires. For each V-J combination, a TCR clonal expansion and chaos score was defined as the ratio of F50 clonal expansion to chaos observed in the TCRdist matrix. Welch's t-statistics and random forest were used to reduce features to about a dozen V-J combinations, which were fed into a naive Bayes classifier. The similarity between thyroid and blood repertoires was quantified using the Morisita-Horn index. TCRdb passed the public sequencing reads through fastp at Q25 and MiXCR, retaining productive beta sequences. Each entry merges the rows of one CDR3 protein and shows their most common DNA and genes. None of the V and J calls come from the authors' own analysis; TCRdb made them. Within this sample are about 390,000 distinct CDR3 sequences, with approximately 15% of them counted one time only. Roughly 7% of the sample is taken by the ten largest.

In its sample, this clonotype was seen many times. Its antigen specificity is not known. Base qualities are not provided; no much larger clone lies one nucleotide away. Beyond this particular receptor, the publication reports: In cross-validation, the 13-signature model distinguished ophthalmopathy from stable hyperthyroidism with 87.88% sensitivity and around 83% specificity, while in the test set the corresponding values were approximately 79% and 70%. In validation, the model predicted ophthalmopathy progression with about 71% sensitivity and 72% to 80% specificity; 12 predicted patients were CT-confirmed with GO in a median of 6.5 months. Sample size was not statistically predetermined, and group allocation was not concealed from the investigators. Most of the expanded thyroid clonotypes with a frequency above 0.001 were also detected in blood, and it was suggested that the thyroid immune response may be reflected by blood repertoires.

Hyperthyroidism was considered stable if no progression to ophthalmopathy occurred within 18 months of follow-up. Patients with hyperthyroidism were aged 18 to 65 years, had been newly diagnosed, and had a disease duration of less than 2 months. Anyone with other autoimmune diseases, uncontrolled infections, pregnancy or lactation was excluded from the study. Clinical symptoms, serum thyroxine, TRAb, thyroid ultrasound and orbital computed tomography formed the basis of the diagnosis. Ficoll-Paque density gradient centrifugation was used to isolate PBMCs from around 10 ml of fresh peripheral blood. Total RNA was extracted using Trizol reagent, and RNA quality was checked on an Agilent 2100 Bioanalyzer.

The TCR sequence derives from a woman aged 18-30 years with stable Graves' hyperthyroidism. Donor details come from another sample of the same person, matched by shared clones. The sample was peripheral blood. The rearranged chain carries TRBV28 and TRBJ2-7, with the D gene not confidently named. The DNA sequence reads TGTGCCAGCAGTTTCCCAGGTAGGGACGAGCAGTACTTC. This translates into CASSFPGRDEQYF.